The rows below give T cell receptor beta chains drawn from one sample of a study of spatial heterogeneity in lung cancer. TCRdb fed the 5' RACE reads into MiXCR, producing one record per CDR3 protein. The sample carries 40,000 to 45,000 distinct CDR3 sequences, 6.8% recorded once. Sequenced here: PBMCs, sampled at surgery. The receptor source for this set is a female donor with early-stage non-small cell lung cancer. The CDR3 runs from the conserved cysteine through the conserved F or W. Fields, in order: D gene, J gene, V gene, clone size, CDR3 DNA, CDR3 protein. A D gene is named only where the DNA matches it firmly. Clone size, where shown, is once, few, many, or a class for clones that have expanded.

d_call: .
j_call: TRBJ1-5
v_call: TRBV19
clone_size: many
cdr3_nt: TGTGCCAGTAGGGGACGGACAAGTGAGCCCCAGCATTTT
cdr3_aa: CASRGRTSEPQHF

d_call: .
j_call: TRBJ2-5
v_call: TRBV11-2
clone_size: many
cdr3_nt: TGTGCCAGCAGCAGAACTTCCGGAGGAGGAGAGACCCAGTACTTC
cdr3_aa: CASSRTSGGGETQYF

d_call: .
j_call: TRBJ2-7
v_call: TRBV6-6
clone_size: many
cdr3_nt: TGTGCCAGCAGGCCTAGAGCAGGGGGGTCCTACGAGCAGTACTTC
cdr3_aa: CASRPRAGGSYEQYF

d_call: .
j_call: TRBJ2-6
v_call: TRBV3-1
clone_size: .
cdr3_nt: TGTGCCAGCAGGATAGGGGCTGGGGCCAACGTCCTGACTTTC
cdr3_aa: CASRIGAGANVLTF

d_call: .
j_call: TRBJ2-5
v_call: TRBV23-1
clone_size: many
cdr3_nt: TGCGCCAGCAGTCAGCCGGGCCTCCAAGAGACCCAGTACTTC
cdr3_aa: CASSQPGLQETQYF

d_call: .
j_call: TRBJ2-1
v_call: TRBV11-1
clone_size: many
cdr3_nt: TGTGCCAGCAGCTTCAGTGGAAAGCAGTTCTTC
cdr3_aa: CASSFSGKQFF

d_call: .
j_call: TRBJ2-5
v_call: TRBV6-6
clone_size: few
cdr3_nt: TGTGCCAGCAGTTCTCAAGGCGGTAGTGTTCGAGAGACCCAGTACTTC
cdr3_aa: CASSSQGGSVRETQYF

d_call: TRBD1
j_call: TRBJ1-4
v_call: TRBV29-1
clone_size: many
cdr3_nt: TGCAGCGTTGAAGACAGGGGGGCTAATGAAAAACTGTTTTTT
cdr3_aa: CSVEDRGANEKLFF

d_call: .
j_call: TRBJ1-2
v_call: TRBV4-3
clone_size: many
cdr3_nt: TGCGCCAGCAGCCAAGAGATCGTCTCCGGCTACACCTTC
cdr3_aa: CASSQEIVSGYTF

d_call: .
j_call: TRBJ2-1
v_call: TRBV12-3/TRBV12-4
clone_size: many
cdr3_nt: TGTGCCAGCAAACAGACACCCGTGAATGAGCAGTTCTTC
cdr3_aa: CASKQTPVNEQFF

d_call: .
j_call: TRBJ2-5
v_call: TRBV28
clone_size: many
cdr3_nt: TGTGCCAGCAGTTTAACCTCCTGGCCCGGGGACCAGTACTTC
cdr3_aa: CASSLTSWPGDQYF

d_call: TRBD2
j_call: TRBJ2-2
v_call: TRBV4-1
clone_size: many
cdr3_nt: TGCGCCAGCAGCCGGGGAAGCGGGGGGGCAACCGGGGAGCTGTTTTTT
cdr3_aa: CASSRGSGGATGELFF

d_call: .
j_call: TRBJ2-1
v_call: TRBV3-1
clone_size: many
cdr3_nt: TGTGCCAGCAGCCAATTATCCTCCGGCAATGAGCAGTTCTTC
cdr3_aa: CASSQLSSGNEQFF

d_call: TRBD1
j_call: TRBJ1-4
v_call: TRBV7-9
clone_size: many
cdr3_nt: TGTGCCAGCAGCTTGGGGACAGGGAAGGAAAAACTGTTTTTT
cdr3_aa: CASSLGTGKEKLFF

d_call: .
j_call: TRBJ1-1
v_call: TRBV20-1
clone_size: many
cdr3_nt: TGCAGTGCTAGAGATAGCATGGGGGCTGGGACTGAAGCTTTCTTT
cdr3_aa: CSARDSMGAGTEAFF

d_call: .
j_call: TRBJ2-1
v_call: TRBV3-1
clone_size: many
cdr3_nt: TGTGCCAGCAGCCAAGATCCGGGGCTTGGTGAGCAGTTCTTC
cdr3_aa: CASSQDPGLGEQFF

d_call: TRBD1
j_call: TRBJ1-5
v_call: TRBV19
clone_size: .
cdr3_nt: TGTGCCAGTTCCCAGGGGGTAGGACAGCCCCAGCATTTT
cdr3_aa: CASSQGVGQPQHF

d_call: .
j_call: TRBJ1-1
v_call: TRBV12-3/TRBV12-4
clone_size: many
cdr3_nt: TGTGCCAGCAGTTTGGGACTTCAGAACACTGAAGCTTTCTTT
cdr3_aa: CASSLGLQNTEAFF

d_call: .
j_call: TRBJ1-1
v_call: TRBV6-5
clone_size: few
cdr3_nt: TGTGCCAGCCGGAAGGGACATCCGAACACTGAAGCTTTCTTT
cdr3_aa: CASRKGHPNTEAFF

d_call: TRBD1
j_call: TRBJ2-3
v_call: TRBV12-3/TRBV12-4
clone_size: .
cdr3_nt: TGTGCCAGCAGGAGTACGGGACAGGGATCGACAGATACGCAGTATTTT
cdr3_aa: CASRSTGQGSTDTQYF

d_call: .
j_call: TRBJ2-3
v_call: TRBV5-1
clone_size: .
cdr3_nt: TGCGCCAGCACCCTACTGACCCAGACAGATAAGCAGTATTTT
cdr3_aa: CASTLLTQTDKQYF

d_call: .
j_call: TRBJ1-1
v_call: TRBV5-1
clone_size: few
cdr3_nt: TGCGCCAGCAGCATCGGGGATTCCCCTGAAGCTTTCTTT
cdr3_aa: CASSIGDSPEAFF

d_call: .
j_call: TRBJ2-1
v_call: TRBV11-2
clone_size: many
cdr3_nt: TGTGCCAGCAGCTTAGCCCAGTATTCCTACAATGAGCAGTTCTTC
cdr3_aa: CASSLAQYSYNEQFF

d_call: .
j_call: TRBJ1-3
v_call: TRBV7-9
clone_size: many
cdr3_nt: TGTGCCAGCAGCTTCACCGGGAGTTCCGGAAACACCATATATTTT
cdr3_aa: CASSFTGSSGNTIYF

d_call: .
j_call: TRBJ1-5
v_call: TRBV7-9
clone_size: many
cdr3_nt: TGTGCCAGCAGCTTAGGGGATGGAAATCAGCCCCAGCATTTT
cdr3_aa: CASSLGDGNQPQHF

d_call: .
j_call: TRBJ1-5
v_call: TRBV7-2
clone_size: .
cdr3_nt: TGTGCCAGCAGCTTAGGGGCTGGTCGGTATGGGGTACAGTTCGGTCAGCCCCAGCATTTT
cdr3_aa: CASSLGAGRYGVQFGQPQHF

d_call: .
j_call: TRBJ1-4
v_call: TRBV7-9
clone_size: .
cdr3_nt: TGTGCCAGCAGCCCCCGGGGCGGCACGGTAGAAAAACTGTTTTTT
cdr3_aa: CASSPRGGTVEKLFF

d_call: .
j_call: TRBJ1-5
v_call: TRBV5-1
clone_size: .
cdr3_nt: TGCGCCAGCAGCTTGGGGGCCCAGGGGAATCAGCCCCAGCATTTT
cdr3_aa: CASSLGAQGNQPQHF

d_call: TRBD1
j_call: TRBJ1-2
v_call: TRBV24-1
clone_size: few
cdr3_nt: TGTGCCACCAGTGCCAGGGGGTCGAACTATGGCTACACCTTC
cdr3_aa: CATSARGSNYGYTF

d_call: .
j_call: TRBJ1-1
v_call: TRBV3-1
clone_size: .
cdr3_nt: TGTGCCAGCAGCCAAGATCGGGGGGGGGCAGCTTTCTTT
cdr3_aa: CASSQDRGGAAFF

d_call: TRBD1
j_call: TRBJ1-2
v_call: TRBV9
clone_size: few
cdr3_nt: TGTGCCAGCAGAGAGACAGGGGGCGACTATGGCTACACCTTC
cdr3_aa: CASRETGGDYGYTF

d_call: .
j_call: TRBJ1-1
v_call: TRBV5-1
clone_size: few
cdr3_nt: TGCGCCAGCAGCTCAAACATTGGCACTGAAGCTTTCTTT
cdr3_aa: CASSSNIGTEAFF

d_call: .
j_call: TRBJ2-5
v_call: TRBV6-2/TRBV6-3
clone_size: few
cdr3_nt: TGTGCCAGCAGTTACTCGCTCGCGGAGGGGGGCCTTCAAGAGACCCAGTACTTC
cdr3_aa: CASSYSLAEGGLQETQYF

d_call: TRBD1
j_call: TRBJ1-2
v_call: TRBV4-1
clone_size: few
cdr3_nt: TGCGCCAGCAGCCATGGACAGGGGCCCAACTATGGCTACACCTTC
cdr3_aa: CASSHGQGPNYGYTF

d_call: TRBD2
j_call: TRBJ2-3
v_call: TRBV9
clone_size: many
cdr3_nt: TGTGCCAGCAGCGTAAGACTAGCGGGGGACGGTACGCAGTATTTT
cdr3_aa: CASSVRLAGDGTQYF

d_call: .
j_call: TRBJ1-1
v_call: TRBV19
clone_size: .
cdr3_nt: TGTGCCAGTAGTTTAAGCCCCACTGAAGCTTTCTTT
cdr3_aa: CASSLSPTEAFF

d_call: .
j_call: TRBJ2-5
v_call: TRBV10-3
clone_size: .
cdr3_nt: TGTGCCATCAGTGCCTCTGACTGGGGGCAAGAGACCCAGTACTTC
cdr3_aa: CAISASDWGQETQYF

d_call: TRBD1
j_call: TRBJ1-2
v_call: TRBV11-2
clone_size: .
cdr3_nt: TGTGCCAGCAGCCGGGACAGGGTTTACTATGGCTACACCTTC
cdr3_aa: CASSRDRVYYGYTF

d_call: TRBD1
j_call: TRBJ2-1
v_call: TRBV5-1
clone_size: many
cdr3_nt: TGCGCCAGCAGCTCTAGACAGGGGTCGTACAATGAGCAGTTCTTC
cdr3_aa: CASSSRQGSYNEQFF

d_call: TRBD1
j_call: TRBJ1-5
v_call: TRBV29-1
clone_size: few
cdr3_nt: TGCAGCGTTGAGGGACAGGGCAATCAGCCCCAGCATTTT
cdr3_aa: CSVEGQGNQPQHF

d_call: TRBD2
j_call: TRBJ2-1
v_call: TRBV7-2
clone_size: few
cdr3_nt: TGTGCCAGCCGGGGGACTAGCGGCCTAGCGGGCCGAAATGAGCAGTTCTTC
cdr3_aa: CASRGTSGLAGRNEQFF

d_call: .
j_call: TRBJ1-2
v_call: TRBV5-1
clone_size: many
cdr3_nt: TGCGCCAGCAGCGCATCCGGGGATCACTATGGCTACACCTTC
cdr3_aa: CASSASGDHYGYTF

d_call: TRBD2
j_call: TRBJ2-3
v_call: TRBV15
clone_size: many
cdr3_nt: TGTGCCACCAGACTAGCGGGGGGGCCGATTAAAGATACGCAGTATTTT
cdr3_aa: CATRLAGGPIKDTQYF

d_call: .
j_call: TRBJ1-1
v_call: TRBV6-5
clone_size: many
cdr3_nt: TGTGCCAGCAGCTCGGTCGGGCAGAACACTGAAGCTTTCTTT
cdr3_aa: CASSSVGQNTEAFF

d_call: .
j_call: TRBJ1-2
v_call: TRBV6-6
clone_size: many
cdr3_nt: TGTGCCAGCAGAAACGTTGCGGGCTATGGCTACACCTTC
cdr3_aa: CASRNVAGYGYTF

d_call: .
j_call: TRBJ1-1
v_call: TRBV21-1
clone_size: many
cdr3_nt: TGTGCCAGCAGCAAAAAGTTGGTGTACACTGAAGCTTTCTTT
cdr3_aa: CASSKKLVYTEAFF

d_call: .
j_call: TRBJ1-6
v_call: TRBV5-1
clone_size: few
cdr3_nt: TGCGCCAGCAGCCCCCTTTCGCGCCAGGGGTTGTATAATTCACCCCTCCACTTT
cdr3_aa: CASSPLSRQGLYNSPLHF

d_call: .
j_call: TRBJ1-5
v_call: TRBV6-2/TRBV6-3
clone_size: .
cdr3_nt: TGTGCCAGCAGTTATAGCAGGGGCGGCCCCAATCAGCCCCAGCATTTT
cdr3_aa: CASSYSRGGPNQPQHF

d_call: .
j_call: TRBJ2-1
v_call: TRBV18
clone_size: .
cdr3_nt: TGTGCCAGCTCACCACCGGGGAACCTTTACAATGAGCAGTTCTTC
cdr3_aa: CASSPPGNLYNEQFF

d_call: TRBD2
j_call: TRBJ2-4
v_call: TRBV7-2
clone_size: many
cdr3_nt: TGTGCCAGCAGCTTCGAGACGCCGGAGCGGGGGATGTACTTC
cdr3_aa: CASSFETPERGMYF

d_call: .
j_call: TRBJ1-2
v_call: TRBV28
clone_size: few
cdr3_nt: TGTGCCAGCAGTCCGTCCGGGACGACATATGGCTACACCTTC
cdr3_aa: CASSPSGTTYGYTF

d_call: .
j_call: TRBJ1-4
v_call: TRBV5-1
clone_size: many
cdr3_nt: TGCGCCAGCAGCGGAACAGTTGCAACTAATGAAAAACTGTTTTTT
cdr3_aa: CASSGTVATNEKLFF

d_call: .
j_call: TRBJ2-3
v_call: TRBV11-2
clone_size: many
cdr3_nt: TGTGCCAGCAGCCCATGGGACGGTTACACAGATACGCAGTATTTT
cdr3_aa: CASSPWDGYTDTQYF